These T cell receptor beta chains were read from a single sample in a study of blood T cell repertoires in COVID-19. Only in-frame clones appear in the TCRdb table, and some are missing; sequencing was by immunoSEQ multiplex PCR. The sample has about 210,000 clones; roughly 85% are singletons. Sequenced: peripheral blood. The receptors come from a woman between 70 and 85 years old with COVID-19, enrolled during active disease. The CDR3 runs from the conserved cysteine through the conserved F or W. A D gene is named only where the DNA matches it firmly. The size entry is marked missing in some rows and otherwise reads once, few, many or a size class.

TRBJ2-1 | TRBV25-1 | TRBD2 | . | TGTGCCAGCAGTGCGACTAGCAGGAAATACAATGAGCAGTTCTTC | CASSATSRKYNEQFF
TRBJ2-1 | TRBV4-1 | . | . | TGCGCCAGCAGCCAATTAGGGACTCCTTACAATGAGCAGTTCTTC | CASSQLGTPYNEQFF
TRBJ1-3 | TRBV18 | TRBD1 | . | TGTGCCAGCTCACCACAGGGGGCGTTTGGAAACACCATATATTTT | CASSPQGAFGNTIYF
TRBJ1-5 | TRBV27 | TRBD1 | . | TGTGCCAGCAGTTTATCGATTTCCAAAGGGGGCCACAATCAGCCCCAGCATTTT | CASSLSISKGGHNQPQHF
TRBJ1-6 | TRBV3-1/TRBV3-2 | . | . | TGTGCCAGCAGGCCAAGATACGACAGTTTGGGCCATTCACCCCTCCACTTT | CASRPRYDSLGHSPLHF
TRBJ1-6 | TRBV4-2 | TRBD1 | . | TGTGCCAGCAGCCAAGATGCGGCAGGGGGAGGTTCTAATTCACCCCTCCACTTT | CASSQDAAGGGSNSPLHF
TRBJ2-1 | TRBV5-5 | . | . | TGTGCCAGCAGCTTGGGACCCGGGTCGGTTAGCTCCTACAATGAGCAGTTCTTC | CASSLGPGSVSSYNEQFF
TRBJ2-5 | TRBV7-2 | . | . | TGTGCCAGCAGGAGTCGTGTGGGGGGGCCGGGAGAGACCCAGTACTTC | CASRSRVGGPGETQYF
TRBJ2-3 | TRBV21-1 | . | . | TGTGCCAGCAGCAAAGAAACTAGCGGGAGGACCACAGATACGCAGTATTTT | CASSKETSGRTTDTQYF
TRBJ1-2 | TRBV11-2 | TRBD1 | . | TGTGCCAGCAGCTCCATCAGGGGGTACTATGGCTACACCTTC | CASSSIRGYYGYTF
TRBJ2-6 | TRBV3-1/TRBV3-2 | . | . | TGTGCCAGCAGCCAGGCAGGGTCCGGGGCCAACGTCCTGACTTTC | CASSQAGSGANVLTF
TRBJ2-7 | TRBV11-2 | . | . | TGTGCCAGCAGCTTTTGGGGCGGCACAGGCGACGAGCAGTACTTC | CASSFWGGTGDEQYF
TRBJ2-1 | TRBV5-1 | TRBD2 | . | TGCGCCAGCAGCTTGATAGCGGGCTTCTACAATGAGCAGTTCTTC | CASSLIAGFYNEQFF
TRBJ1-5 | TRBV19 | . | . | TGTGCCAGTACCCCCGGGGAAAGCAATCAGCCCCAGCATTTT | CASTPGESNQPQHF
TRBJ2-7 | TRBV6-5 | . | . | TGTGCCAGCACCCGAGGAGGGGGCGTGCTCGTCGAGCAGTACTTC | CASTRGGGVLVEQYF
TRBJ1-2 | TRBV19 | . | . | TGTGCCAGCCATTCGCGGGGGGCAGTGGAGGATGGCTACACCTTC | CASHSRGAVEDGYTF
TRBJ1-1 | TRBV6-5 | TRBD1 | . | TGTGCCAGCAGACAGGGGGAGAACACTGAAGCTTTCTTT | CASRQGENTEAFF
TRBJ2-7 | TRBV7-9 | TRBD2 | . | TGTGCCAGCAGCTTCCTTCCGGGACTAGGGGATGAAGAGCAGTACTTC | CASSFLPGLGDEEQYF
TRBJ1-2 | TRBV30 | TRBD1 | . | TGTGCCGCAACCGACAGGGGGCCCGGCTACACCTTC | CAATDRGPGYTF
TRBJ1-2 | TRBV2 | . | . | TGTGCCAGCAGTGAAGCGAGTGCTAACTATGGCTACACCTTC | CASSEASANYGYTF
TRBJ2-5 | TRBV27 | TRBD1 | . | TGTGCCAGCAGGGGGGGACAGGGGGCGTTCGAGACCCAGTACTTC | CASRGGQGAFETQYF
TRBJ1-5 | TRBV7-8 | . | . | TGTGCCAGCAGCACCTCCGGGACATGGAGCAATCAGCCCCAGCATTTT | CASSTSGTWSNQPQHF
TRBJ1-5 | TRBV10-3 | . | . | TGTGCCATCAGTGAGTCAGCGGGGGCTCGGGATCAGCCCCAGCATTTT | CAISESAGARDQPQHF
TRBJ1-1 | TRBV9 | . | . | TGTGCCAGCAGCGTAGGTGAGGGCCTGAACACTGAAGCTTTCTTT | CASSVGEGLNTEAFF
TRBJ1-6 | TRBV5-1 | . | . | TGCGCCAGCAGCACCGGCCAGGGAGGGAATTCACCCCTCCACTTT | CASSTGQGGNSPLHF
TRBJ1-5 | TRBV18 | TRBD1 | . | TGTGCCAGCTCACCATCCGGACAGGCAAATCAGCCCCAGCATTTT | CASSPSGQANQPQHF
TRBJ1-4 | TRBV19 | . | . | TGTGCCGGGGGGACGGGAACAACTAATGAAAAACTGTTTTTT | CAGGTGTTNEKLFF
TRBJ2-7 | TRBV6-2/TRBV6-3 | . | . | TGTGCCAGCAGTTACGGGGCTTCCTACGAGCAGTACTTC | CASSYGASYEQYF
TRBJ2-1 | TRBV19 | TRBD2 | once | TGTGCCAGTAGTAGACTAGCGGACTTAAATGAGCAGTTCTTC | CASSRLADLNEQFF
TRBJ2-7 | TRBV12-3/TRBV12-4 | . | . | TGTGCCAGCAGTTTAGCTACCTACGAGCAGTACTTC | CASSLATYEQYF
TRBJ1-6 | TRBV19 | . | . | TGTGCCAGTAGTATAGATCTGGGGAGCTCCTATAATTCACCCCTCCACTTT | CASSIDLGSSYNSPLHF
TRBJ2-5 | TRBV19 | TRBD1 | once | TGTGCCAGTAGTCCCGGACAGGTCCAAGAGACCCAGTACTTC | CASSPGQVQETQYF
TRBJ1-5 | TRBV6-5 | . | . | TGTGCCAGCACCCCGAGGAGGGGAAGCAATCAGCCCCAGCATTTT | CASTPRRGSNQPQHF
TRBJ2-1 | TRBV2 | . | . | TGTGCCAGCAGTGAGGAGACCCCCCAGTTCTTC | CASSEETPQFF
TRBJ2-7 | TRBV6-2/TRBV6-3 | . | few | TGTGCCAGCAGTGAGGAGCAGCAGCAGTACTTC | CASSEEQQQYF
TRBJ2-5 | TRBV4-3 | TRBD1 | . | TGCGCCAGCAGCCAAGGACAGGGGGAGGTAGAGACCCAGTACTTC | CASSQGQGEVETQYF
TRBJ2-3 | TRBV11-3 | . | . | TGTGCCAGCAGCTTATATTCCGGGGATACGCAGTATTTT | CASSLYSGDTQYF
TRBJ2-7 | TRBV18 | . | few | TGTGCCAGCTCACTGGACAGCTCCTACGAGCAGTACTTC | CASSLDSSYEQYF
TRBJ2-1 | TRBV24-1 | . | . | TGTGCCACCAGTTTCCGCGGGGCGGGGAATGAGCAGTTCTTC | CATSFRGAGNEQFF
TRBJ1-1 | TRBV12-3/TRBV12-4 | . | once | TGTGCCACCTCGACATACAACACTGAAGCTTTCTTT | CATSTYNTEAFF
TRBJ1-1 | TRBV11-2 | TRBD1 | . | TGTGCCAGCAGCTTAATCGGGGACAGGCCCACTGAAGCTTTCTTT | CASSLIGDRPTEAFF
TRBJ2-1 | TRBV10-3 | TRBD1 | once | TGTGCCATCAGTCAATACAGGGGGATGTATGAGCAGTTCTTC | CAISQYRGMYEQFF